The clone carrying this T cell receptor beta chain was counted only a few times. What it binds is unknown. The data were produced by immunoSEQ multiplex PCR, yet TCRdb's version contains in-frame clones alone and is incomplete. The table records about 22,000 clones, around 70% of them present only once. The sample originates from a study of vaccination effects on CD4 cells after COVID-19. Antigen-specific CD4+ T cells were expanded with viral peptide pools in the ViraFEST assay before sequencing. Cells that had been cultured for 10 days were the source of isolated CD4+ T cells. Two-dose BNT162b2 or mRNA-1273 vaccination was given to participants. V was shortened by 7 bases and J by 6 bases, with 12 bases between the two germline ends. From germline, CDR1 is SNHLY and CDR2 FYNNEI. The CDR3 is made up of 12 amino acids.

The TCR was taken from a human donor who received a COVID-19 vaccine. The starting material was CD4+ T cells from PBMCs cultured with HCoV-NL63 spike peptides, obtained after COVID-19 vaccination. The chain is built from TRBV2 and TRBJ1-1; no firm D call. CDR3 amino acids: CASTRAVAEAFF. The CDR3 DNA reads TGTGCCAGCACGAGAGCCGTCGCTGAAGCTTTCTTT.